This T cell receptor (beta chain) was sequenced during a study of blood T cell repertoires in COVID-19. Study in general: COVID-19 samples collected from the United States, Italy and Spain covered acute and convalescent phases. Sample material is recorded as cDNA or gDNA derived from T cells, B-cell-depleted T cells, or PBMCs.

The V gene's germline CDR1 is SGHDT and CDR2 YYEEEE. This CDR3 has 13 residues. V gave up 6 bases and J gave up 2 bases; unmatched junction bases: 2. As processed by the authors: Nucleated cell number was recorded as an estimate derived from reference gene primer amplification. Only in-frame clones appear in the TCRdb table, and some are missing; sequencing was by immunoSEQ multiplex PCR. V and J calls and clone size are copied from that table; D and trimming were computed from the DNA. The sample lists 85,000 to 120,000 clones, about nine tenths occurring once. The TCR comes from a man between 18 and 29 years old with acute or convalescent COVID-19. This sequence joins TRBV5-6 and TRBJ2-5, with 9 bases matching TRBD1. The specimen sequenced was peripheral blood. The chain's CDR3 is CASTGQGQETQYF. The CDR3 nucleotides read TGTGCCAGCACGGGACAGGGTCAAGAGACCCAGTACTTC.